This T cell receptor (beta chain) was sequenced in a study of human thymus T cells (dated by TCRdb to the early 2020s). With regard to the full study: TCR alpha and beta repertoires from about 8 infant thymus samples and four related peripheral blood samples were characterized in the study. The infant donors were about 6 to 250 days old, and the cohort included six or seven males and two females. General findings and caveats noted by the study authors: Thymus samples yielded on average around 800,000 unique TCRB clonotypes, compared with roughly 80,000 from blood samples. V and J gene segment usage appeared biased in both thymic and peripheral blood repertoires.

Donors were immunologically healthy infants undergoing open corrective cardiac surgery for congenital heart defects in Finland. During surgery, a small about 0.5-1 mL aliquot of peripheral blood was collected from four of the eight donors. Instead of starting from a fixed cell number, genomic DNA extraction from blood samples used all available leukocytes. ACK lysis buffer was used to remove erythrocytes from the blood, and the remaining leukocytes were kept as pellets at -70 degrees C. Genomic DNA was extracted from frozen cell pellets with a QIAsymphony instrument. For this clone: There is no known antigen for this receptor. Within one base of it there is no much larger clone, and no base qualities were kept.

V lost 6 bases and J lost 3 bases; the stretch between them is 21 bases long. Spanning cysteine to phenylalanine, the CDR3 consists of 18 amino acids. Only CDR3 DNA is held: 54 bases, read in frame from base 1. CDR1 MNHEY and CDR2 SMNVEV were looked up in the germline V gene (reference sequence). The immunoSEQ multiplex PCR assay was used to amplify the TCRB and TCRAD loci from a standardized quantity of quality-controlled genomic DNA. The V(D)J region was spanned by amplicons of a length sufficient to cover the CDR3 and to identify V and J genes. Through the commercial immunoSEQ service, the amplicons were sequenced on an Illumina platform. On the authors' methods: Corrections for primer bias and sequencing errors followed previously described methods, while TCRAD and TCRB definitions were based on the IMGT database. Analysis of the repertoires was done with immunoSEQ Analyzer 3.0 and VDJTools and included basic statistics, V/J segment usage, diversity estimates, rarefaction and pairwise overlap. Diversity was estimated with Chao1, ChaoE, Efron-Thisted, Shannon and inverse Simpson indices, and also on datasets down-sampled to the smallest sample. Repertoire overlap used strict matching of CDR3 nucleotide sequence, V gene and J gene, with Jaccard-based multidimensional scaling clustering. Entries here come from immuneACCESS through TCRdb and include only in-frame sequences with V and J called. Some clones fail to appear in such tables; in the studies checked, an unresolved V gene covers under half of the shortfall, and the cause of the remainder is unknown. The DNA was the basis for D and trimming; V, J and clone size are from that table. This sample lists 45,000 to 75,000 clones; 94% were detected once. The ten largest account for around 5.4% of the sample.

The sample taken for sequencing was blood. The TCR originated in a boy younger than two with a congenital heart defect but otherwise immunologically healthy. The sequence links TRBV27 to TRBJ1-6; the D gene is possibly TRBD1, with 5 bases matching. The nucleotides are TGTGCCAGCAGACCTAGGGGTCCGGGCCACCTCTATAATTCACCCCTCCACTTT. Protein translation: CASRPRGPGHLYNSPLHF.